This T cell receptor (beta chain) was identified during a study of early T cells in non-severe SARS-CoV-2 infection. Whole-study context: Sequencing targeted bulk RNA from unsorted whole blood, leaving chains unpaired. General study points: Using VDJdb, the matching emphasized anti-spike CD8 responses while missing private and CD4 specificities.

This CDR3 is 14 amino acids long. V was pared by 4 bases and J by 0 bases, with 12 bases between. Germline lookup yields CDR1 SQVTM and CDR2 ANQGSEA. Separate cDNA molecules each had unique molecular identifiers attached to them. MiXCR, run by TCRdb on the 5' RACE reads, gives a single entry per CDR3 protein. The table has about 52,000 distinct CDR3 sequences, over 7% seen once. This clonotype was seen many times. Its antigen is as yet unknown. This TCR was recovered from an adult who was a healthcare worker with PCR-confirmed SARS-CoV-2 infection or an uninfected control (not recorded which). The V and J genes are TRBV29-1 and TRBJ1-2; a weak D match, TRBD1 (6 bases). What was sequenced was whole blood. The CDR3 DNA reads TGCAGCGTTGCGGCAGGGGCCGCTAACTATGGCTACACCTTC. Amino acids: CSVAAGAANYGYTF.